The rows below give T cell receptor beta chains drawn from one sample of a study of CXCR3-negative and CXCR3-positive naive CD8 T cells. TCRdb reprocessed the 5' RACE reads, with one entry per CDR3 protein and no DNA. Here the sample table reports some 64,000 distinct CDR3 sequences. The sample consisted of naive CXCR3+ CD8+ T cells from blood. The receptor set was obtained from a human donor in good health. Some clones in this sample may be carry-over from other donors' samples. The CDR3 runs from the conserved cysteine through the conserved F or W. Fields, in order: V gene, J gene, clone size, CDR3 protein. Only part of the rows carry a size: once, few, many, or a class if the clone is expanded.

>TRBV29-1|TRBJ2-7|medium-sized
CSVWTSGTTSYEQYF
>TRBV29-1|TRBJ1-2|NA
CSVSLWGDYGYTF
>TRBV29-1|TRBJ1-2|NA
CSVRIRGGYTF
>TRBV11-2|TRBJ2-1|NA
CASSPLRHSAYNEQFF
>TRBV7-9|TRBJ2-2|NA
CAGHRQGPNTGELFF
>TRBV12-3/TRBV12-4|TRBJ2-7|NA
CASSSSRDRGLEYEQYF
>TRBV28|TRBJ2-1|NA
CASSSGTVDNEQFF
>TRBV21-1|TRBJ2-1|NA
CARPGEGLVQYNEQFF
>TRBV28|TRBJ1-2|NA
CASSFRTGVGYTF
>TRBV29-1|TRBJ2-1|NA
CSVLRGGGNEQFF
>TRBV12-3/TRBV12-4|TRBJ1-2|NA
CASSPGGIGYGYTF
>TRBV4-3|TRBJ2-1|NA
CASSQDHRANEQFF
>TRBV29-1|TRBJ2-5|NA
CSVPLDGDQETQYF
>TRBV10-3|TRBJ1-1|NA
CAISESGEVYTEAFF
>TRBV10-2|TRBJ1-1|NA
CASSIDRGTEAFF
>TRBV7-9|TRBJ2-7|NA
CASSAPGQSYEQYF
>TRBV14|TRBJ2-2|NA
CASSHTLAGPANTGELFF
>TRBV12-3/TRBV12-4|TRBJ2-1|NA
CASTPGRADNEQFF
>TRBV10-3|TRBJ1-2|NA
CAISESGSNYGYTF
>TRBV4-3|TRBJ2-7|NA
CASSQTPGGELGYEQYF
>TRBV3-1|TRBJ2-2|NA
CASSHREISNTGELFF
>TRBV7-9|TRBJ1-2|NA
CASSLIDYGYTF
>TRBV6-5|TRBJ2-7|NA
CASTPSQAGVAYEQYF
>TRBV6-2/TRBV6-3|TRBJ2-7|NA
CASSPGQIEQYF
>TRBV24-1|TRBJ2-5|NA
CATRGVDQETQYF
>TRBV6-2/TRBV6-3|TRBJ2-7|NA
CASSYPIGTSSSYEQYF
>TRBV29-1|TRBJ2-7|NA
CSVEAPSGTGVYEQYF
>TRBV15|TRBJ1-2|NA
CATTGGYGYTF
>TRBV7-9|TRBJ1-4|NA
CASSPPPTAEKLFF
>TRBV4-3|TRBJ1-1|NA
CASSQDPRTHSEAFF
>TRBV5-6|TRBJ2-1|NA
CASSPTGLSYNEQFF
>TRBV3-1|TRBJ2-7|NA
CASSQVQTTYEQYF
>TRBV7-2|TRBJ1-6|NA
CASSLMLTGGSSSPLHF
>TRBV25-1|TRBJ2-5|NA
CASRETGEEETQYF
>TRBV14|TRBJ1-2|NA
CASSQEWGSDYGYTF
>TRBV29-1|TRBJ2-7|NA
CSAMTGSTHEQYF
>TRBV10-3|TRBJ2-7|NA
CAISEEIGTVDNEQYF
>TRBV29-1|TRBJ2-7|NA
CSVVTGGTNEQYF
>TRBV6-5|TRBJ2-1|NA
CASSYSAGTSKDEQFF
>TRBV4-3|TRBJ1-2|NA
CASSRLPPEIGTAYGYTF
>TRBV9|TRBJ1-2|NA
CASSVAWTGMEGGYTF
>TRBV7-2|TRBJ2-7|NA
CASSLAETMESYEQYF
>TRBV2|TRBJ2-1|NA
CASTRKGLADPNEQFF
>TRBV29-1|TRBJ2-1|NA
CSVEEAVEYNEQFF
>TRBV29-1|TRBJ2-7|NA
CSVKTSTYEQYF
>TRBV4-2|TRBJ2-2|NA
CASSSRTGETGELFF